The T cell receptor (beta chain) described here comes from a study of shared clonotypes between healthy human individuals. This table comes from immunoSEQ multiplex PCR, and its TCRdb copy is limited to in-frame clones, with some not included. The repertoire holds roughly 2,000,000 clones, with just over 90% as singletons. This CDR3 spans 13 amino acids. Germline-derived CDR1 and CDR2 are SQVTM and ANQGSEA. Between the trimmed V and J ends, which lost 3 bases and 3 bases, there was a span of 10 bases. Naive CD8 cells were CD45RO-negative, positively selected for CCR7, excluding terminally differentiated effector memory CD45RA+ cells.

The genes are TRBV29-1 and TRBJ2-3; D is uncertain. This TCR derives from a man aged 18 to 30 in good health. Some clones in this sample may be carry-over from other donors' samples. The sequencing sample was made of naive CD8+ T cells from PBMCs. The CDR3 here is CSVELGLTDTQYF. The CDR3 coding sequence is TGCAGCGTTGAGTTAGGGTTGACAGATACGCAGTATTTT.